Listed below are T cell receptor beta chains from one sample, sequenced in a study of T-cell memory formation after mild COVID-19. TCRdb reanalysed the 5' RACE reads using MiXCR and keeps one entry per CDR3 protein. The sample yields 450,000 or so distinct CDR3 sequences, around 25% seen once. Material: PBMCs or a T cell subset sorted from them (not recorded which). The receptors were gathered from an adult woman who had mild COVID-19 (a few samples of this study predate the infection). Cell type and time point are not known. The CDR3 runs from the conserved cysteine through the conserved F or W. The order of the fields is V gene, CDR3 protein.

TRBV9 CASSVGLAGGRNEQFF
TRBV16 CASSHGLDIQYF
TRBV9 CASSGTGRAPDTQYF
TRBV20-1 CSARDFLAPSQETQYF
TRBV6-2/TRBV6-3 CASTGTSFYEQYF
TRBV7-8 CASSLGDWHGEGYTF
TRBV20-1 CSARGSGGIYEQFF
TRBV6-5 CASSYRAAQYF
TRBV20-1 CSAVRDRNTEAFF
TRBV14 CASSPVWGRAADTQYF